The clone carrying this T cell receptor (beta chain) was counted a few times. Treatment here: randomized to nivolumab then ipilimumab (arm A) or the reverse (arm B). Germline CDR1 and CDR2: SEHNR and FQNEAQ (reference sequence). The CDR3 extends over 13 amino acids. Trimming removed 5 bases from V and 5 bases from J; junction bases left unmatched: 2. The data were obtained in a study of sequential checkpoint blockade in melanoma. Only in-frame clones appear in the TCRdb table, and some are missing; sequencing was by immunoSEQ multiplex PCR. The profile shows about 17,000 clones, 67% of them singletons.

The sample here was CD8+ T cells sorted from blood (inferred from file names), taken from a patient given nivolumab and ipilimumab in sequence. V is TRBV7-9 and J is TRBJ1-4, with 7 bases lining up with TRBD1. This sequence originates from a human donor with melanoma. Written as DNA, the CDR3 is TGTGCCAGCAGCGGGACAGCCAATGAAAAACTGTTTTTT. Amino acids: CASSGTANEKLFF. Drawing the rest from reference TRBV7-9 and TRBJ1-4, the complete variable domain is DTGVSQNPRHKITKRGQNVTFRCDPISEHNRLYWYRQTLGQGPEFLTYFQNEAQLEKSRLLSDRFSAERPKGSFSTLEIQRTEQGDSAMYLCASSGTANEKLFFGSGTQLSVL.